This T cell receptor beta chain was captured by sequencing in a study of OX40 agonist ivuxolimab in advanced cancers. Turning to the study itself: Three patients, one with hepatocellular carcinoma and two with cutaneous melanoma, responded partially.

Assay: immunoSEQ multiplex PCR; the TCRdb copy retains only in-frame clones and omits some. Here the sample spans 55,000 to 75,000 clones, 65% to 85% being singletons. Study-wide findings and caveats: The work left the antigen specificity of expanded peripheral T cells undetermined.

A remark on this clone: The antigen is unknown.

CDR3 length: 16 amino acids. Germline V CDR1 and CDR2: MNHEY, SMNVEV (reference sequence). The ends lost 5 bases at V and 4 bases at J; junction bases unmatched: 7. The sample in question was CD4+ or CD8+ T cells sorted from blood, obtained in a trial of the OX40 agonist ivuxolimab. The chain links TRBV27 to TRBJ2-5; TRBD2 agrees at 13 bases. The TCR was taken from an adult with an advanced solid tumor such as melanoma, head and neck, liver or kidney cancer. CDR3 amino acids: CASSRSRTSGRETQYF. In DNA, the CDR3 is TGTGCCAGCAGTCGATCCCGGACTAGCGGGAGAGAGACCCAGTACTTC.